This T cell receptor beta chain appears in the sequencing data of a study of pediatric ulcerative colitis. The wider study: Ulcerative colitis patients had pancolitis or left-sided colitis, with confirming histology. Study-level findings and limits: Rectal repertoires separated controls, mild-moderate and acute severe colitis. A couple of patients had blood samples with substantially reduced template counts.

TCRdb keeps only in-frame clones here, not all; method: immunoSEQ multiplex PCR. The sample includes under 5,500 clones, about 88% seen only once; the top ten take approximately 2%. Germline CDR1 MDHEN, CDR2 SYDVKM. This CDR3 has 13 residues. The V gene lost 3 bases and the J gene lost 5 bases, with 10 bases spanning the gap. The blood sample was taken during the colonoscopy visit. Worth noting for this clone: Its antigen is still unknown.

The sample was blood. This clonotype was obtained from a boy younger than 18 with mild ulcerative colitis. J is TRBJ1-1 and V is TRBV28; D perhaps matches TRBD1 (5 bases). The CDR3 reads CASSLPGGTEAFF. The CDR3 DNA reads as TGTGCCAGCAGTTTGCCCGGGGGGACTGAAGCTTTCTTT.